This T cell receptor beta chain was documented in a study of blood T cell repertoires in COVID-19. The wider study: Samples came from the United States, Italy and Spain, spanning acute and convalescent COVID-19. PBMCs, B-cell-depleted T cells, or T cells provided the cDNA or gDNA that made up the material.

In the original workflow: Counts of nucleated cells, estimated from reference gene primer amplification, were obtained. The repertoire was sequenced with immunoSEQ multiplex PCR; TCRdb's copy has only in-frame clones and lacks some. V, J and clone size are taken as reported in that table, and D and trimming were inferred from the DNA itself. The sample records 100,000 to 110,000 clones, just over 85% being singletons. The CDR3 has 14 amino acids. J lost 5 bases, V lost 2 bases, and 3 bases had no gene match. CDR1 MNHNY and CDR2 SVGAGI come from the germline V gene (reference sequence). The sequencing input was peripheral blood. This clonotype was obtained from a human donor in a cohort sampled during active COVID-19. The gene calls are TRBV6-6 and TRBJ2-4; 7 bases fit TRBD1. The CDR3 protein is CASSYEGAENIQYF. Written as DNA, the CDR3 is TGTGCCAGCAGTTACGAGGGGGCAGAAAACATTCAGTACTTC.